The present entry profiles one T cell receptor beta chain with its context. The antigen remains undetermined. These data originate in a study of beta chain features in type 1 diabetes. Study background: Summed over all samples, the examined sorted cells came to 85 million to 140 million.

Findings of the study overall: In these data, an HLA type influence on TCRB rearrangement remained unresolved. For Type 1 diabetes patients, all four CD4+ subsets carried TCRB CDR3s that were moderately but significantly shorter. Junctions at VDJ sites from type 1 diabetes patients had fewer insertions and more deletions.

Sequencing targeted expressed TCRB transcripts, as all isolated RNA had been reverse transcribed. Profiled with immunoSEQ multiplex PCR; TCRdb holds only in-frame clones, not every one. The sample includes some 230,000 clones, 9.6% of them seen just once. This clonotype was sampled from a woman between 18 and 29 years old in good health. Input material: naive CD4+ T cells from blood.

As DNA, the CDR3 is TGCAGCGTTGTAGCGGGGAGCTTGGACTACGAGCAGTACTTC. This sequence encodes CSVVAGSLDYEQYF. V and J are TRBV29-1 and TRBJ2-7, with 8 bases lining up with TRBD2. Germline loops: CDR1 SQVTM, CDR2 ANQGSEA. The junction had 8 bases not matched to a gene; V was cut back by 4 bases and J by 3 bases. This CDR3 contains 14 residues.